This TCR beta chain was identified in a study of spatial heterogeneity in lung cancer. About the research overall: For the average unique TCR and UMI combination, more than eight occurrences appeared in raw reads. Study outcomes and limitations: Relative to follow-up, resection was when ubiquitous expanded tumor TCRs appeared more in blood.

Time point: sample taken at primary tumor resection. Unsorted whole RNA of tumor, nontumor lung or frozen PBMC was sequenced. This clonotype was detected many times. Its antigen is undetermined. A single record per CDR3 protein comes from TCRdb applying MiXCR to the 5' RACE reads. Here the sample spans roughly 54,000 distinct CDR3 sequences, 7.6% being singletons. Germline values: CDR1 SGHTA, CDR2 FQGNSA. The CDR3 has 18 residues. Trimming left V 2 bases short and J 3 bases short, with 22 bases between. The origin of this receptor is a female donor with early-stage non-small cell lung cancer. This specimen was PBMCs, taken at surgery. V is TRBV7-2 and J is TRBJ1-1, with no clear D. CDR3 in DNA: TGTGCCAGCAGCTTAAGAGGGCCGAACCTCATCACGGACACTGAAGCTTTCTTT. It yields the protein CASSLRGPNLITDTEAFF.